One and the same sample provided the 10 T cell receptor beta chains below, sequenced in a study of T cell repertoires in cytomegalovirus infection. A single record per CDR3 protein comes from TCRdb applying MiXCR to the reads. Of roughly 500,000 distinct CDR3 sequences in the sample, 16% were seen once. Sequenced sample: CD8+ T cells from PBMCs. Receptors originate from a human donor in good health (CMV status not recorded). Some clones in this sample may be carry-over from other donors' samples.

This clonotype is classed as large. V is TRBV6-6 and J is TRBJ1-1, with D possibly TRBD1 on 6 matching bases. The CDR3 contains 14 residues. CDR1 MNHNY and CDR2 SVGAGI come from the germline V gene (reference sequence). Trimming shortened V by 2 bases and J by 8 bases, and 15 bases separated the two germline ends. CDR3 residues: CASSYEWWGPEAFF. The DNA of the CDR3 is TGTGCCAGCAGTTACGAATGGTGGGGGCCAGAAGCTTTCTTT.

This clonotype showed up many times. V is TRBV11-2 and J is TRBJ2-3; D gene ambiguous. The germline gives CDR1 SGHAT, CDR2 FQNNGV. V shed 4 bases and J shed 1 base, with 6 bases lying between them. The CDR3 runs 13 residues. CDR3 protein: CASSSDGTDTQYF. CDR3 DNA: TGTGCCAGCAGCTCCGACGGCACAGATACGCAGTATTTT.

In its sample, this clonotype was seen many times. The rearrangement uses TRBV7-8 and TRBJ1-4; D is unclear. The V gene lost 5 bases and the J gene lost 0 bases, with 7 bases spanning the gap. The CDR3 is 14 residues long. Germline CDR1 and CDR2: SGHVS and FQNEAQ. CDR3 nucleotide sequence: TGTGCCAGCAGCCTTAGCGCAACTAATGAAAAACTGTTTTTT. Residues: CASSLSATNEKLFF. Filled out from reference TRBV7-8 and TRBJ1-4, the complete variable domain reads GAGVSQSPRYKVAKRGQDVALRCDPISGHVSLFWYQQALGQGPEFLTYFQNEAQLDKSGLPSDRFFAERPEGSVSTLKIQRTQQEDSAVYLCASSLSATNEKLFFGSGTQLSVL.

This clonotype has just a few counts. The V and J genes are TRBV12-5 and TRBJ2-7, with D uncertain. CDR1 and CDR2 from the germline V gene are LGHNT and FRNRAP. The CDR3 has 13 residues. Trimming took off 1 base at V and 3 bases at J, with 7 bases between the two ends. The CDR3 spells CASGLGQVYEQYF. CDR3 nucleotide sequence: TGTGCTAGTGGTTTGGGACAAGTCTACGAGCAGTACTTC.

This clonotype was counted ten times or more. This rearrangement joins TRBV15 to TRBJ2-7, with D possibly matching TRBD2 (6 bases). With 3 bases removed from V and 7 bases from J, the gap between germline ends came to 25 bases. CDR1 is LNHNV and CDR2 is YYDKDF in the germline V gene (reference sequence). The CDR3 consists of 17 residues. This CDR3 is CATSRDTKRGARWEQYF. In DNA, the CDR3 is TGTGCCACCAGCAGGGACACCAAACGCGGGGCCCGATGGGAGCAGTACTTC.

This clonotype has ten or more counts. The DNA of the CDR3 is TGTGCCAGCAGCTTAGATCGAACTAGCGGCTACAATGAGCAGTTCTTC. Translation: CASSLDRTSGYNEQFF. This chain links TRBV11-2 with TRBJ2-1, with 8 nucleotides matching TRBD2. Trimming took 0 bases from V and 3 from J; bases not matched to a gene: 4. The CDR3 is 16 residues long. The germline gives CDR1 SGHAT, CDR2 FQNNGV.

The gene calls are TRBV30 and TRBJ2-5; 11 nucleotides match TRBD1. The CDR3 covers 13 residues. With 5 bases clipped from V and 10 bases from J, the junction kept 9 bases outside the gene matches. Germline V gene data show CDR1 as GTSNPN and CDR2 as SVGIG (reference sequence). Here the CDR3 reads CAWGSGQGADQYF. In DNA form, the CDR3 reads TGTGCCTGGGGATCAGGACAGGGGGCTGACCAGTACTTC.

The rearrangement links TRBV2 to TRBJ2-7, with no clear D. This CDR3 contains 15 residues. The V end was cut by 6 bases, the J end by 0 bases, with 15 bases between. CDR1 is SNHLY, CDR2 FYNNEI, per germline. Here the CDR3 DNA reads TGTGCCAGCAGGGTACGGACGGAGAGCTCCTACGAGCAGTACTTC. Translated: CASRVRTESSYEQYF.

The chain combines TRBV7-8 with TRBJ1-6; D perhaps matches TRBD1 (6 bases). The V end was cut by 5 bases, the J end by 0 bases, with 14 bases between. The CDR3 contains 17 residues. Germline CDR1 SGHVS, CDR2 FQNEAQ. The CDR3 loop is CASSPGVSGSYNSPLHF. The CDR3 nucleotides read TGTGCCAGCAGCCCAGGGGTCTCCGGCTCCTATAATTCACCCCTCCACTTT.

The gene calls are TRBV14 and TRBJ2-7, with 8 bases that match TRBD2. CDR3 length equals 13 residues. Germline CDR1 SGHDN, CDR2 FVKESK. Losses at the gene ends were 6 bases for V and 8 bases for J; bases not matched to a gene: 9. In nucleotides, the CDR3 is TGTGCCAGCAGTTTGGCGGGGGGTAGCCAGCAGTACTTC. Translating it yields CASSLAGGSQQYF.